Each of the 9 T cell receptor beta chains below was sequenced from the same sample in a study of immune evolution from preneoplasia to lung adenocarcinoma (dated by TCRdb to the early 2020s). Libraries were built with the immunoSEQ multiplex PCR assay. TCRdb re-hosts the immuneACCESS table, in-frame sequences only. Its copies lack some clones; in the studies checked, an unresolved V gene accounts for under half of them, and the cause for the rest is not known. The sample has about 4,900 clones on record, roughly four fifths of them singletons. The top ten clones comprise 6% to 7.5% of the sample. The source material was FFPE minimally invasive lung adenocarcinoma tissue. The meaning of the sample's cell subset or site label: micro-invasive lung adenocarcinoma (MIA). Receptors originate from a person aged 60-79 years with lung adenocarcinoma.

The CDR3: CASSGTLTGPNTGELFF. As DNA, the CDR3 is TGTGCCAGCAGCGGAACGCTGACAGGGCCGAACACCGGGGAGCTGTTTTTT. The rearrangement links TRBV5-6 to TRBJ2-2, with 7 bases matching TRBD1. J gave up 0 bases and V 4 bases, and 9 bases lay outside the gene matches. Germline CDR1 reads SGHDT; CDR2 reads YYEEEE. This CDR3 is built from 17 residues.

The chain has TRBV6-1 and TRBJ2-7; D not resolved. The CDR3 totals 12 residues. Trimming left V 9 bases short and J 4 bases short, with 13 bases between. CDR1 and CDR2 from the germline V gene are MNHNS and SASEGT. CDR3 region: CASKTETYEQYF. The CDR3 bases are TGTGCCAGTAAGACTGAAACATACGAGCAGTACTTC.

The CDR3 protein is CASSLAGNYGYTF. In DNA form, the CDR3 reads TGCGCCAGCAGCTTGGCAGGGAACTATGGCTACACCTTC. This rearrangement joins TRBV5-1 to TRBJ1-2, with D maybe TRBD1 (5 bases). V was cut by 0 bases and J by 2 bases, with 5 bases left in between. The CDR3 consists of 13 residues. CDR1 is SGHRS, CDR2 YFSETQ, per germline.

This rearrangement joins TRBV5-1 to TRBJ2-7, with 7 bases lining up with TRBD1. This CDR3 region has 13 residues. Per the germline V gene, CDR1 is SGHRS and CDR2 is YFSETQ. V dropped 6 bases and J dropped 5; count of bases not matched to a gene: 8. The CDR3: CASTETGSHEQYF. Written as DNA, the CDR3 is TGCGCCAGCACCGAGACAGGGTCCCACGAGCAGTACTTC. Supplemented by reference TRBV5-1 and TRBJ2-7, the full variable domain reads KAGVTQTPRYLIKTRGQQVTLSCSPISGHRSVSWYQQTPGQGLQFLFEYFSETQRNKGNFPGRFSGRQFSNSRSEMNVSTLELGDSALYLCASTETGSHEQYFGPGTRLTVT.

In DNA, the CDR3 is TGTGCCAGCTCTCTGTCTCGAGGGACTAGCGGGAGATACCGCTACGAGCAGTACTTC. Its protein is CASSLSRGTSGRYRYEQYF. This sequence joins TRBV18 and TRBJ2-7, with 14 bases matching TRBD2. Germline lookup yields CDR1 KGHSH and CDR2 LQKENI. The CDR3 totals 19 residues. V shed 6 bases, J shed 3 bases, and the junction held 16 bases outside the gene matches.

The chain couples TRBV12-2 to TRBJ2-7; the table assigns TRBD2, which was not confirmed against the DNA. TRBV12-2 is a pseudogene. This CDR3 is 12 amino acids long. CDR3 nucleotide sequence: TGTGCAAGTCGCTTTGGTACGGGAGTGCGGTACTTC. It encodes CASRFGTGVRYF.

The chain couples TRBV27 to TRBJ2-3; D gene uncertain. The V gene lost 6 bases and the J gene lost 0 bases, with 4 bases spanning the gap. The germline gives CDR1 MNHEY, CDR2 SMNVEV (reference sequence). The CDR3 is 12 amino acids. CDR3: CASRSSTDTQYF. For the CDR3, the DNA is TGTGCCAGCAGATCCAGCACAGATACGCAGTATTTT.

CDR3 protein: CASKNDPGGGTGELFF. The CDR3 DNA is TGTGCCAGCAAAAATGACCCAGGGGGGGGAACCGGGGAGCTGTTTTTT. J is TRBJ2-2 and V is TRBV11-2; tentatively, D is TRBD1 or TRBD2 (7 bases each). Trimming removed 7 bases at V and 5 bases at J, with 20 bases between. CDR1 is SGHAT and CDR2 is FQNNGV in the germline V gene. The CDR3 sequence is 16 residues long.

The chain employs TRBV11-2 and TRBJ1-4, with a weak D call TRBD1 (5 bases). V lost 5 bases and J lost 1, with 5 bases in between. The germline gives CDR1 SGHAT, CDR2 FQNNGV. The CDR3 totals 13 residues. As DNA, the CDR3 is TGTGCCAGCAGCACAGGAACTAATGAAAAACTGTTTTTT. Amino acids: CASSTGTNEKLFF.